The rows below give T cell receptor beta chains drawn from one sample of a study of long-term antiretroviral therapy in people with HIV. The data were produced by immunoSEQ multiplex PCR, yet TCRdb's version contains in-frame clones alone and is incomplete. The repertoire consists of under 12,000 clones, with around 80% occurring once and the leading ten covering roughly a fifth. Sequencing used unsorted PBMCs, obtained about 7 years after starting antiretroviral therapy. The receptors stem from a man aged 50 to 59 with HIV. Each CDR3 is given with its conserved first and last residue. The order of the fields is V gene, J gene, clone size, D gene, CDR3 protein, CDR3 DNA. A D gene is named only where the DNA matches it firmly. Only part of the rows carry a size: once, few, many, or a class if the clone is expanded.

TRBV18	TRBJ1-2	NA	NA	CASSPLILGPLGGYTF	TGTGCCAGCTCACCTCTAATCCTTGGTCCCCTGGGGGGCTACACCTTC
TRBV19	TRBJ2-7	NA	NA	CASSPGLHYEQYF	TGTGCCAGTAGTCCCGGACTGCACTACGAGCAGTACTTC
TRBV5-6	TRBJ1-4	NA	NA	CASSWEEKKLFF	TGTGCCAGCAGCTGGGAGGAGAAAAAACTGTTTTTT
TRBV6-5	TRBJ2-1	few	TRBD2	CASSYVAGGHEQFF	TGTGCCAGCAGTTACGTGGCGGGGGGGCATGAGCAGTTCTTC
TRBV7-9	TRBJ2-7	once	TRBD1	CASSLLPPGQGLYEQYF	TGTGCCAGCAGCTTATTACCCCCGGGACAGGGGCTTTACGAGCAGTACTTC
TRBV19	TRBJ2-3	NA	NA	CASSIGAGSRDTQYF	TGTGCCAGTAGTATAGGTGCAGGGTCCAGGGATACGCAGTATTTT
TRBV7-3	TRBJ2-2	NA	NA	CASSGPNTGELFF	TGTGCCAGCAGCGGCCCGAACACCGGGGAGCTGTTTTTT
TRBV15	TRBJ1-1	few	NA	CATSWGREEAFF	TGTGCCACCAGCTGGGGACGCGAAGAAGCTTTCTTT
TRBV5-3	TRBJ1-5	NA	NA	CARSPRGGIFYSNQPQHF	TGTGCCAGAAGTCCCCGGGGCGGGATTTTCTATAGCAATCAGCCCCAGCATTTT
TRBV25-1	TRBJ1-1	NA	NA	CASTLTGEAFF	TGTGCCAGCACCCTGACAGGAGAAGCTTTCTTT
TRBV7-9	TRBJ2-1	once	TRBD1	CASSPGTGVYNEQFF	TGTGCCAGCAGCCCAGGGACAGGAGTCTACAATGAGCAGTTCTTC
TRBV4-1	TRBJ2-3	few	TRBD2	CASSQEASGGTDTQYF	TGCGCCAGCAGCCAAGAAGCTAGCGGGGGGACAGATACGCAGTATTTT
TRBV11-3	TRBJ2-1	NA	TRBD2	CASRSSGGADEQFF	TGTGCCAGCAGGTCTAGCGGGGGGGCAGATGAGCAGTTCTTC
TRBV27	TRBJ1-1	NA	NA	CASSLGRLAEAFF	TGTGCCAGCAGTTTGGGCAGGTTAGCTGAAGCTTTCTTT
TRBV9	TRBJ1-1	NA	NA	CASSARGDEAFF	TGTGCCAGCAGCGCGCGCGGGGACGAAGCTTTCTTT
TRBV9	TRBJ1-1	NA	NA	CASSVSGKLDEAFF	TGTGCCAGCAGCGTATCGGGCAAACTTGATGAAGCTTTCTTT
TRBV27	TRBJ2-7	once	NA	CASSLGTTYEQYF	TGTGCCAGCAGTTTAGGTACGACCTACGAGCAGTACTTC
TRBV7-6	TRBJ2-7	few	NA	CASSATNRGGYEQYF	TGTGCCAGCAGCGCTACGAACAGGGGAGGGTACGAGCAGTACTTC
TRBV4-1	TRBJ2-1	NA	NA	CASSQAWRSYGIENEQFF	TGCGCCAGCAGCCAAGCTTGGCGCTCTTACGGCATCGAAAATGAGCAGTTCTTC
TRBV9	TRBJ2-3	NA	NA	CASSPELTDTDTQYF	TGTGCCAGCAGCCCAGAGTTGACAGACACAGATACGCAGTATTTT
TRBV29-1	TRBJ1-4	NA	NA	CSVGRWGEKLFF	TGCAGCGTTGGCCGCTGGGGTGAAAAACTGTTTTTT
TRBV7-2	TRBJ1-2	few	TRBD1	CASSLFLDRGWNGYTF	TGTGCCAGCAGCTTATTCCTGGACAGGGGATGGAATGGCTACACCTTC
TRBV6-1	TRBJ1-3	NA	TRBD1	CASSTTGFGNTIYF	TGTGCCAGCAGTACGACAGGGTTCGGAAACACCATATATTTT
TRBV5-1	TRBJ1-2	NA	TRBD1	CASSVQGAQGGYTF	TGCGCCAGCAGTGTACAGGGGGCGCAGGGTGGCTACACCTTC
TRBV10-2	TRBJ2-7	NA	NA	CASSESGRGFSYEQYF	TGCGCCAGCAGTGAGTCAGGACGGGGCTTCTCCTACGAGCAGTACTTC
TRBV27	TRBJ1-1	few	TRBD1	CASRSRDRANTEAFF	TGTGCCAGCAGGTCTCGGGACAGGGCCAACACTGAAGCTTTCTTT
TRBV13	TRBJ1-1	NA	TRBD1	CASSVTGAPNTEAFF	TGTGCCAGCAGCGTCACAGGGGCCCCGAACACTGAAGCTTTCTTT
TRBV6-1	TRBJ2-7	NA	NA	CASSDGATDEQYF	TGTGCCAGCAGTGATGGGGCAACGGACGAGCAGTACTTC
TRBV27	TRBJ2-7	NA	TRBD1	CASSPGTVSYEQYF	TGTGCCAGCAGTCCGGGGACAGTCTCCTACGAGCAGTACTTC
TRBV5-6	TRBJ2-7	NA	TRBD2	CASSWGGTGPYEQYF	TGTGCCAGCAGCTGGGGGGGGACTGGACCCTACGAGCAGTACTTC
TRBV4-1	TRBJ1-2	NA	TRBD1	CASSPLGTGYLANYGYTF	TGCGCCAGCAGCCCTCTGGGGACAGGATACCTAGCTAACTATGGCTACACCTTC
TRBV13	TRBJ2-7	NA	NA	CASSLGRVGTFNEQYF	TGTGCCAGCAGCTTAGGCCGGGTAGGAACCTTTAACGAGCAGTACTTC
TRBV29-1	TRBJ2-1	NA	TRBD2	CSVDRLAQQFF	TGCAGCGTTGATCGACTAGCGCAGCAGTTCTTC
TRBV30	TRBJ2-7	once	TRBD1	CAWSGGGIEQYF	TGTGCCTGGAGTGGAGGGGGCATAGAGCAGTACTTC
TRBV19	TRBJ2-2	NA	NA	CASSINTGELFF	TGTGCCAGTAGTATAAACACCGGGGAGCTGTTTTTT
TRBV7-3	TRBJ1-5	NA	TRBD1	CASSSYTGGAGNQPQHF	TGTGCCAGCAGCAGTTACACAGGGGGCGCGGGCAATCAGCCCCAGCATTTT
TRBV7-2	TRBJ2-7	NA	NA	CASRDTRRAGYEQYF	TGTGCCAGCAGGGACACCCGCAGGGCTGGGTACGAGCAGTACTTC
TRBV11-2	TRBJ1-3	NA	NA	CASSSLTGPSGNTIYF	TGTGCCAGCAGTTCTCTGACAGGCCCCTCTGGAAACACCATATATTTT
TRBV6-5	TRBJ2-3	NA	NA	CASSARGGWDTQYF	TGTGCCAGCAGCGCCAGGGGGGGTTGGGATACGCAGTATTTT
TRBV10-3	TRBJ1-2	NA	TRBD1	CAAQGNYGYTF	TGTGCCGCACAGGGGAACTATGGCTACACCTTC
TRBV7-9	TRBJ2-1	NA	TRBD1	CASSLPRQGGTDNEQFF	TGTGCCAGCAGCTTACCCCGACAGGGCGGTACGGACAATGAGCAGTTCTTC
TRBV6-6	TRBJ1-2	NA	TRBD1	CASSYSIRTGHGYTF	TGTGCCAGCAGTTACTCGATTCGGACAGGGCATGGCTACACCTTC
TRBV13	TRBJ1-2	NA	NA	CASSLAQGINYGYTF	TGTGCCAGCAGCTTAGCCCAGGGGATTAACTATGGCTACACCTTC
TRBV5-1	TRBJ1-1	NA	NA	CASSFGLMGVTEAFF	TGCGCCAGCAGCTTCGGCCTAATGGGGGTCACTGAAGCTTTCTTT
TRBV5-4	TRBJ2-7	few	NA	CASSSQPYEQYF	TGTGCCAGCAGCTCCCAACCCTACGAGCAGTACTTC
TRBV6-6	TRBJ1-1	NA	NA	CASSSEVLNTEAFF	TGTGCCAGCAGTTCGGAAGTCCTGAACACTGAAGCTTTCTTT
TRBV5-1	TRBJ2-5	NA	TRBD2	CASSLVLAGDQETQYF	TGCGCCAGCAGCTTGGTGCTAGCGGGAGACCAAGAGACCCAGTACTTC
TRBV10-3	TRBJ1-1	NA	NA	CATDDTYGAFF	TGTGCCACCGATGACACGTATGGGGCTTTCTTT
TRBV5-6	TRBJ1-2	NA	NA	CASSLILGDQGGYTF	TGTGCCAGCAGCTTGATACTAGGGGATCAAGGTGGCTACACCTTC
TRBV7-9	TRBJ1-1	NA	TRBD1	CASSFDRADTEAFF	TGTGCCAGCAGCTTTGACAGGGCGGACACTGAAGCTTTCTTT
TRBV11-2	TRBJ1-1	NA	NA	CASSLGTGYWAFF	TGTGCCAGCAGCTTAGGTACAGGGTATTGGGCTTTCTTT
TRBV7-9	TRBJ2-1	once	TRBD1	CASSSDRGHEQFF	TGTGCCAGCAGCTCAGACAGGGGGCATGAGCAGTTCTTC
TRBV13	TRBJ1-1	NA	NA	CASSLTDGLNTEAFF	TGTGCCAGCAGCCTAACCGACGGCCTGAACACTGAAGCTTTCTTT
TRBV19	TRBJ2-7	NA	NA	CASSFGGSYEQYF	TGTGCCAGTAGTTTCGGGGGTTCCTACGAGCAGTACTTC
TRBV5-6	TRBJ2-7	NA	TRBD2	CASSFRSGGYSYEQYF	TGTGCCAGCAGTTTTCGTAGCGGGGGCTATTCCTACGAGCAGTACTTC
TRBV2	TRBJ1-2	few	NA	CASSELETDFYGYTF	TGTGCCAGCAGTGAACTGGAGACAGACTTTTATGGCTACACCTTC
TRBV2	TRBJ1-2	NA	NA	CASSEHIIPYGYTF	TGTGCCAGCAGTGAACACATAATCCCCTATGGCTACACCTTC
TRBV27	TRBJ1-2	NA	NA	CASFGSTEKPYGYTF	TGTGCCAGTTTTGGGAGCACGGAAAAACCCTATGGCTACACCTTC
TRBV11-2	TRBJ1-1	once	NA	CASSDLGGGETEAFF	TGTGCCAGCAGCGACTTAGGAGGAGGTGAAACTGAAGCTTTCTTT
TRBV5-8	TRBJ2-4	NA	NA	CASSLVPEENIQYF	TGTGCCAGCAGCTTGGTGCCCGAGGAGAACATTCAGTACTTC